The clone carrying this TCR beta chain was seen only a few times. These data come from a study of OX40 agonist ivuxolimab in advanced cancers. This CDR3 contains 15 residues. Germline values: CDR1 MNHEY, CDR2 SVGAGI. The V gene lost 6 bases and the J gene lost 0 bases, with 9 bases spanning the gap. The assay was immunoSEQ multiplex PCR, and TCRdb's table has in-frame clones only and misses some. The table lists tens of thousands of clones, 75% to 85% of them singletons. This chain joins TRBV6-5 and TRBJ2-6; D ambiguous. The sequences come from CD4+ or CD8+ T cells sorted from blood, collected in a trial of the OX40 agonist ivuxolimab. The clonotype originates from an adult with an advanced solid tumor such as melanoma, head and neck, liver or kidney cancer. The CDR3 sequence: CASRPLSSGANVLTF. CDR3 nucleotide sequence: TGTGCCAGCAGGCCCCTAAGCTCTGGGGCCAACGTCCTGACTTTC.